The sequence of this T cell receptor (beta chain) was determined in a study of cytomegalovirus exposure and HLA in healthy donors. Study-wide findings and caveats: Segments of the TCR beta V type were, in most cases, productive about 87% or about 30% of the time in an earlier analysis. In a later analysis, at a false discovery rate of 0.05, 17,000 or so TCR beta sequences matched HLA alleles. Later analysis identified several of the most significant clusters that appeared linked to common viral pathogens.

In the PCR, 60 Vbeta and 13 Jbeta primers were used. Only in-frame clones appear in the TCRdb table, and some are missing; sequencing was by immunoSEQ multiplex PCR. This table has over 70,000 clones, about four fifths appearing once. CDR1 and CDR2 (germline): LNHDA, SQIVND (reference sequence). V lost 3 bases, J lost 1 base, and 9 bases lay in between. The CDR3 covers 14 residues. As to this clone: The antigen is undetermined.

The specimen sequenced was PBMCs. The sequence derives from a man in his fifties in good health and CMV-seropositive. The chain couples TRBV19 to TRBJ1-1; D is perhaps TRBD1 (5 bases). Written as DNA, the CDR3 is TGTGCCAGTAGTATTCGGGGGGGGAACACTGAAGCTTTCTTT. Its translation: CASSIRGGNTEAFF.